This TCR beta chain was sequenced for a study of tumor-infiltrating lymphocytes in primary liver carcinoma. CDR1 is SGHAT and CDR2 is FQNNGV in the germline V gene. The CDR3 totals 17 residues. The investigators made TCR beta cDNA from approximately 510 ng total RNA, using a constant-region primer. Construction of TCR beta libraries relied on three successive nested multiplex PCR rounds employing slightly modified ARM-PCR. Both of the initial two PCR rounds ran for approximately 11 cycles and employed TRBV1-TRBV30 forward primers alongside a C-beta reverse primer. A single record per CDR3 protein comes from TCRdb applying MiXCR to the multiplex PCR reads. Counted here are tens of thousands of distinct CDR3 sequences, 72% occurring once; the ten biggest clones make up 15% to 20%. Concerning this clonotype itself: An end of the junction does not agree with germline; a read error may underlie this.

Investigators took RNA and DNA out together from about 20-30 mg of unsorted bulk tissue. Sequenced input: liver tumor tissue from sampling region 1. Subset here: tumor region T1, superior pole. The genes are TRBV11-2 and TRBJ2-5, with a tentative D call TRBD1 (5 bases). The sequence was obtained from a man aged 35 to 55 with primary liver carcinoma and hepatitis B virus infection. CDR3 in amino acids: CASSLDQQDPGLETQYF. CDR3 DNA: TGTGCTAGCAGCTTAGATCAACAGGACCCGGGTCTAGAGACCCAGTACTTC. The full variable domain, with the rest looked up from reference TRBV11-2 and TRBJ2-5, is EAGVAQSPRYKIIEKRQSVAFWCNPISGHATLYWYQQILGQGPKLLIQFQNNGVVDDSQLPKDRFSAERLKGVDSTLKIQPAKLEDSAVYLCASSLDQQDPGLETQYFGPGTRLLVL.